These 31 T cell receptor beta chains were sequenced from one sample in a study of Graves' ophthalmopathy and Graves' hyperthyroidism. Amplifying from RNA transcripts, the study obtained TCR beta CDR3 regions. Amplification began with first-round RT-PCR using HTBI primers, then second-round multiplex PCR was performed. TCRdb re-called the multiplex PCR reads through MiXCR, storing one row per CDR3 protein. Of about 1.1 million distinct CDR3 sequences listed, about 36% were seen once; the top ten hold over 8.5%. Sample: peripheral blood or thyroid tissue (not recorded which). All receptors come from an adult man with Graves' hyperthyroidism.

This clonotype was found many times. The rearrangement links TRBV20-1 to TRBJ2-5, with D perhaps TRBD1 (6 bases). V was pared by 3 bases and J by 9 bases, with 20 bases between. The CDR3 length is 14 residues. CDR1 and CDR2 (germline): DFQATT, SNEGSKA (reference sequence). CDR3 sequence: CSAREPQGSRAQYF. CDR3 in DNA: TGCAGTGCTAGGGAACCTCAGGGGTCCCGGGCCCAGTACTTC.

This clonotype was picked up many times. The V call is TRBV19, the J call TRBJ1-1; perhaps TRBD1 as D (6 bases). Per germline, CDR1 LNHDA and CDR2 SQIVND (reference sequence). The CDR3 runs 15 residues. Trimming removed 6 bases at V and 5 bases at J, with 19 bases between. CDR3 region: CASRNEITGATEAFF. CDR3 coding DNA: TGTGCCAGTAGGAATGAAATAACGGGGGCAACTGAAGCTTTCTTT.

The table lists this clonotype with many counts. The chain is built from TRBV12-3 or TRBV12-4 and TRBJ1-6, with D uncertain. Trimming removed 6 bases from V and 7 bases from J, with 13 bases in between. This CDR3 region has 14 residues. CDR3 residues: CASRGAGGNSPLHF. The CDR3 DNA sequence: TGTGCCAGCAGGGGCGCCGGTGGAAATTCACCCCTCCACTTT.

This clonotype came up a few times. This chain uses TRBV24-1 with TRBJ1-1; D ambiguous. Trimming removed 5 bases at V and 6 bases at J, with 9 bases between. The CDR3 contains 12 residues. Germline V gene sequence: CDR1 KGHDR, CDR2 SFDVKD. The CDR3 DNA is TGTGCCACCAGTGGGGTACACTCTGAAGCTTTCTTT. Its protein is CATSGVHSEAFF.

This clonotype was picked up many times. The chain combines TRBV29-1 with TRBJ1-4; D remains ambiguous. CDR3 length: 14 amino acids. Trimming removed 0 bases from V and 7 bases from J, with 12 bases in between. CDR1 and CDR2 from the germline V gene are SQVTM and ANQGSEA. The CDR3 region has the DNA TGCAGCGTTGAAGATCTTGATAGGCCTGAAAAACTGTTTTTT. Amino acids: CSVEDLDRPEKLFF.

This clonotype has just a few counts. The V gene is TRBV4-3, the J gene TRBJ1-2, with 9 bases lining up with TRBD1. Trimming took 7 bases from V and 2 from J; bases not matched to a gene: 5. Per the germline V gene, CDR1 is LGHNA and CDR2 is YSLEER. The CDR3 contains 14 residues. The CDR3 sequence is CASNKGTGNYGYTF. The CDR3 coding sequence is TGCGCCAGCAATAAAGGGACAGGGAACTATGGCTACACCTTC.

To note about this clonotype: At one boundary the junction diverges from the germline segment, which might be a read error. The chain employs TRBV5-1 and TRBJ2-2, with a weak D call TRBD1 (6 bases). Germline assignment: CDR1 SGHRS and CDR2 YFSETQ. The CDR3 has 13 residues. For the CDR3, the DNA is TGCGCCAGCAGTTCTACAGGGCCCGGGGAGCTGCTTTTT. Protein product: CASSSTGPGELLF. The variable domain in full, completed from reference TRBV5-1 and TRBJ2-2, reads KAGVTQTPRYLIKTRGQQVTLSCSPISGHRSVSWYQQTPGQGLQFLFEYFSETQRNKGNFPGRFSGRQFSNSRSEMNVSTLELGDSALYLCASSSTGPGELLFGEGSRLTVL.

In this sample, this clonotype turned up many times. The chain combines TRBV10-2 with TRBJ1-2, with D possibly matching TRBD1 (6 bases). CDR1 and CDR2 from the germline V gene are WSHSY and SAAADI. Trimming removed 2 bases from V and 5 bases from J, with 24 bases in between. This CDR3 is built from 18 residues. The CDR3 here is CASSEPPGEGGRGYGYTF. CDR3 DNA: TGCGCCAGCAGTGAGCCCCCCGGGGAGGGCGGAAGGGGGTATGGCTACACCTTC.

The rearrangement links TRBV20-1 to TRBJ1-5; 9 bases align to TRBD1. The CDR3 contains 15 residues. Germline V gene sequence: CDR1 DFQATT, CDR2 SNEGSKA (reference sequence). Trimming removed 3 bases from V and 2 bases from J; junction bases left unmatched: 5. The CDR3 sequence is CSARKQGAGNQPQHF. CDR3 in DNA: TGCAGTGCTAGGAAACAGGGGGCCGGCAATCAGCCCCAGCATTTT.

CDR3 in amino acids: CATSSQGQGNEQFF. The CDR3 DNA is TGTGCCACCAGTTCCCAGGGCCAAGGCAATGAGCAGTTCTTC. This rearrangement joins TRBV24-1 to TRBJ2-1; tentatively, D is TRBD1 (5 bases). The V gene lost 6 bases and the J gene lost 6 bases, with 14 bases spanning the gap. Germline V gives CDR1 KGHDR, CDR2 SFDVKD. The CDR3 contains 14 residues.

The sample holds many counts of this clonotype. This chain's CDR3 is CSVGSAQETQYF. The CDR3 DNA is TGCAGCGTTGGGTCAGCCCAAGAGACCCAGTACTTC. The chain carries TRBV29-1 and TRBJ2-5; D gene ambiguous. V shed 4 bases and J shed 1 base, with 7 bases lying between them. Germline-derived CDR1 and CDR2 are SQVTM and ANQGSEA. The CDR3 extends over 12 amino acids.

The table lists this clonotype with many counts. This chain connects TRBV12-3 or TRBV12-4 to TRBJ2-2; the D gene is possibly TRBD1 (6 bases). Trimming pared 6 bases from V and 1 base from J, leaving 9 bases between. The CDR3 is made up of 14 amino acids. Written as DNA, the CDR3 is TGTGCCAGCAGGACGACAGGGAACACCGGGGAGCTGTTTTTT. Its protein product is CASRTTGNTGELFF.

This clonotype occurred many times. This chain links TRBV9 with TRBJ2-7; D is undetermined. V was cut by 0 bases and J by 2 bases, with 9 bases left in between. The CDR3 is made up of 14 amino acids. Germline V gene sequence: CDR1 SGDLS, CDR2 YYNGEE. For the CDR3, the DNA is TGTGCCAGCAGCGTAGACTTATCGGCCTACGAGCAGTACTTC. It encodes CASSVDLSAYEQYF.

A note on this clonotype: One end of the junction fails to match germline, which may point to a read error. The chain is built from TRBV13 and TRBJ2-7; 8 bases fit TRBD1. CDR3 length equals 16 residues. Germline lookup yields CDR1 PRHDT and CDR2 FYEKMQ (reference sequence). CDR3 coding DNA: TGTGCCAGTAGTATAAAAGCGACAGGGGCATCCTACGAGCAGTGCTTC. Translation: CASSIKATGASYEQCF.

The rearrangement links TRBV29-1 to TRBJ1-2; 8 nucleotides agree with TRBD1. Germline lookup yields CDR1 SQVTM and CDR2 ANQGSEA. This CDR3 region has 16 residues. The V gene end was trimmed by 1 base and the J gene end by 2 bases; junction bases not matched to a gene: 9. The CDR3 here is CSVEGTGRRTNYGYTF. DNA for the CDR3: TGCAGCGTTGAAGGGACAGGGCGCAGGACAAACTATGGCTACACCTTC.

The chain has TRBV7-9 and TRBJ1-1, with TRBD1 as a possible D gene (5 bases). The CDR3 runs to 11 residues. Trimming took 5 bases from V and 11 from J, leaving 12 bases between them. CDR1 SEHNR and CDR2 FQNEAQ come from the germline V gene (reference sequence). CDR3 loop: CASSRGAVAFF. The CDR3 region has the DNA TGTGCCAGCAGCCGCGGGGCGGTGGCTTTCTTT.

The J gene is TRBJ1-5, the V gene TRBV10-3; 7 positions agree with TRBD1. Germline V gene data show CDR1 as ENHRY and CDR2 as SYGVKD. The CDR3 contains 16 residues. V trimming: 10 bases; J trimming: 6 bases; junction bases outside the gene matches: 18. In DNA form, the CDR3 reads TGTGCCAGCAGCCTCTCGTCAGGGGGGGTTCGTCAGCCCCAGCATTTT. This encodes CASSLSSGGVRQPQHF.

This clonotype showed up many times. This could be a read error, since a much larger clone is one nucleotide away. The chain recombines TRBV9 with TRBJ1-5, with TRBD1 as a possible D gene (5 bases). Germline CDR1 SGDLS, CDR2 YYNGEE. Between the trimmed V and J ends, which lost 3 bases and 6 bases, there was a span of 7 bases. The CDR3 is 12 amino acids. The CDR3 is CASSGRVQPQHF. In DNA form, the CDR3 reads TGTGCCAGCAGCGGCAGGGTTCAGCCCCAGCATTTT.

CDR3 sequence: CAISESLGTGSSYEQYF. CDR3 nucleotides: TGTGCCATCAGTGAGTCGTTGGGGACGGGGAGCTCCTACGAGCAGTACTTC. This chain connects TRBV10-3 to TRBJ2-7; D is possibly TRBD1 or TRBD2 (5 bases each). Germline-derived CDR1 and CDR2 are ENHRY and SYGVKD. The CDR3 is 17 residues long. V was trimmed by 0 bases and J by 0 bases, leaving 15 bases between them.

The J gene is TRBJ1-4, the V gene TRBV19; TRBD1 is a possible D gene (6 bases). Deletions cut 6 bases from V and 5 bases from J, with 13 bases between. The CDR3 has 14 amino acids. The germline V gene encodes CDR1 LNHDA and CDR2 SQIVND (reference sequence). The CDR3: CASSPGHQNEKLFF. The CDR3 DNA reads TGTGCCAGTAGCCCGGGACACCAGAATGAAAAACTGTTTTTT.

This clonotype showed up many times. This sequence joins TRBV19 and TRBJ1-6; TRBD1 aligns across 7 bases. In germline, CDR1 is LNHDA, CDR2 SQIVND (reference sequence). The V segment lost 7 bases and the J segment 3 bases; nucleotides outside the gene matches: 3. The length of the CDR3 is 14 residues. CDR3 region: CASMTGLYNSPLHF. The CDR3 region has the DNA TGTGCCAGTATGACAGGGCTCTATAATTCACCCCTCCACTTT.

In this sample, this clonotype turned up a few times. V is TRBV5-1 and J is TRBJ1-1; 12 bases agree with TRBD1. Germline V CDR1 and CDR2: SGHRS, YFSETQ. The CDR3 is 16 residues long. V lost 3 bases to trimming and J lost 4 bases; unmatched junction nucleotides: 7. CDR3 amino acids: CASSYGTGGLSTEAFF. The CDR3, as DNA: TGCGCCAGCAGCTATGGGACAGGGGGCTTAAGCACTGAAGCTTTCTTT.

The chain combines TRBV7-6 with TRBJ2-5; D remains ambiguous. Trimming took 7 bases from V and 9 from J, leaving 15 bases between them. Germline V gene data show CDR1 as SGHVS and CDR2 as FNYEAQ. CDR3 size: 12 residues. The CDR3 loop is CASTPPRGPQYF. DNA of the CDR3: TGTGCCAGCACCCCCCCCCGTGGGCCCCAGTACTTC.

This rearrangement joins TRBV29-1 to TRBJ1-5; a possible D gene is TRBD1 (5 bases). The ends were cut back, 6 bases at V and 7 bases at J, with 16 bases in the middle. From germline, CDR1 is SQVTM and CDR2 ANQGSEA. The CDR3 extends over 13 amino acids. The CDR3 spells CSVEPGWGQPQHF. The CDR3 DNA sequence: TGCAGCGTAGAACCAGGGTGGGGGCAGCCCCAGCATTTT.

In its sample, this clonotype was seen many times. Mismatch with germline at one junction end may stem from a read error. The rearrangement joins TRBV5-1 to TRBJ1-5; TRBD1 is a possible D gene (5 bases). This CDR3 has 15 residues. Per germline, CDR1 SGHRS and CDR2 YFSETQ. CDR3 nucleotides: TGTGCCAGCAGTTTAGGTCAGGGAGGCTATCAGCCCCAGCATTTT. Translation gives CASSLGQGGYQPQHF.

In this sample, this clonotype turned up many times. The chain carries TRBV10-3 and TRBJ1-2; D is perhaps TRBD1 (6 bases). Germline values: CDR1 ENHRY, CDR2 SYGVKD. The V end was cut by 3 bases, the J end by 4 bases, with 12 bases between. The CDR3 consists of 14 residues. The CDR3: CAISDGGRSYGYTF. For the CDR3, the DNA is TGTGCCATCAGTGACGGGGGGCGCAGCTATGGCTACACCTTC.

Of note for this clonotype: This may arise from a read error, as a much more abundant clone is one base away. The chain recombines TRBV5-1 with TRBJ1-1, with a tentative D call TRBD1 (5 bases). This CDR3 is 16 amino acids long. The germline gives CDR1 SGHRS, CDR2 YFSETQ. The CDR3 region is CASSFRGAWGNTEASF. The CDR3 bases are TGCGCCAGCAGCTTTAGAGGGGCTTGGGGGAACACTGAAGCTTCCTTT. Variable domain in full (rest from reference TRBV5-1 and TRBJ1-1): KAGVTQTPRYLIKTRGQQVTLSCSPISGHRSVSWYQQTPGQGLQFLFEYFSETQRNKGNFPGRFSGRQFSNSRSEMNVSTLELGDSALYLCASSFRGAWGNTEASFGQGTRLTVV.

The V gene is TRBV7-6, the J gene TRBJ2-5; no reliable D call. Germline V gives CDR1 SGHVS, CDR2 FNYEAQ. The CDR3 consists of 16 residues. Trimming stripped 1 base from V and 0 bases from J, with 12 bases between. The CDR3 bases are TGTGCCAGCAGCTTAGGGAAAAGTAGGCACCAAGAGACCCAGTACTTC. This sequence encodes CASSLGKSRHQETQYF.

This clonotype was seen only once. It may be a read error: a sequence one base away is much more abundant. The conserved closing phenylalanine or tryptophan is absent in this CDR3, likely reflecting a read error. This chain uses TRBV7-2 with TRBJ1-2, with 7 bases that match TRBD1. Germline CDR1 reads SGHTA; CDR2 reads FQGNSA. V trimming: 5 bases; J trimming: 1 base; junction bases outside the gene matches: 7. The CDR3 is 15 residues long. The CDR3 sequence: CASSIDDRVNYGYTL. The CDR3 DNA reads as TGTGCCAGCAGCATAGACGACAGGGTTAACTATGGCTACACCCTC.

The genes are TRBV10-3 and TRBJ2-7; no clear D gene. This CDR3 region has 16 residues. V was pared by 2 bases and J by 4 bases, with 18 bases between. Germline V CDR1 and CDR2: ENHRY, SYGVKD. CDR3 nucleotides: TGTGCCATCAGTGAGCTCAGGTTGAGACCTAGTTACGAGCAGTACTTC. Its translation is CAISELRLRPSYEQYF.

This clonotype showed up just a few times. The chain combines TRBV5-5 with TRBJ2-2; TRBD2 matches at 10 bases. The length of the CDR3 is 16 residues. CDR1 SGHKS and CDR2 YYEKEE come from the germline V gene (reference sequence). The ends lost 3 bases at V and 6 bases at J; junction bases unmatched: 8. The CDR3, as DNA: TGTGCCAGCAGCTCTTCTCTAGCGGGAGACTCCGGGGAGCTGTTTTTT. Its protein is CASSSSLAGDSGELFF.